These 17 T cell receptor beta chains came from one sample sequenced in a study of yellow fever vaccine responses in identical twins. Each CDR3 protein is one row after TCRdb ran MiXCR on the RT-PCR reads. The profile covers about 19,000 distinct CDR3 sequences, with under 70% appearing a single time and approximately 2.2% taken by the ten largest. The input for sequencing was T cells from blood (PBMCs), unsorted or a sorted subset (not recorded which), taken before or after yellow fever vaccination (not recorded which). The source of these receptors is a woman between 18 and 30 years old who received the yellow fever vaccine.

Only one count was recorded for this clonotype. The chain links TRBV11-1 to TRBJ2-3; D ambiguous. The CDR3 has 14 amino acids. V was shortened by 5 bases and J by 0 bases, with 9 bases between the two germline ends. Germline V gene sequence: CDR1 SGHAT, CDR2 FQDESV (reference sequence). The CDR3 DNA follows: TGTGCCAGCAGCCGCGGACCCAGCACAGATACGCAGTATTTT. It yields the protein CASSRGPSTDTQYF.

This clonotype came up a few times. The rearrangement links TRBV23-1 to TRBJ2-7; no clear D gene. TRBV23-1 is classed as an ORF, of uncertain function. V lost 3 bases and J 6 bases, leaving 15 bases between the germline ends. The CDR3 is 14 residues long. The CDR3 is CASSQAGPTSEQYF. CDR3 sequence (DNA): TGCGCCAGCAGTCAGGCCGGACCTACGAGCGAGCAGTACTTC.

The rearrangement joins TRBV4-2 to TRBJ2-3, with 8 bases matching TRBD1. V shed 2 bases, J shed 2 bases, and the junction held 3 bases outside the gene matches. Germline CDR1 and CDR2: LGHNA and YNFKEQ. The CDR3 spans 15 residues. Here the CDR3 reads CASSQRTGLTDTQYF. CDR3 coding DNA: TGTGCCAGCAGCCAAAGGACAGGGCTCACAGATACGCAGTATTTT.

The J gene is TRBJ1-1, the V gene TRBV10-1; D gene ambiguous. Germline CDR1 WNHNN, CDR2 SYGVQD (reference sequence). The CDR3 loop spans 13 amino acids. The ends were cut back, 2 bases at V and 4 bases at J, with 8 bases in the middle. CDR3 region: CASSETLGTEAFF. The CDR3 DNA reads TGCGCCAGCAGTGAGACGCTAGGCACTGAAGCTTTCTTT.

CDR3 nucleotide sequence: TGCAGCGTTGGCGGGAGCTCTGGGGCCAACGTCCTGACTTTC. Translated, it gives CSVGGSSGANVLTF. The chain carries TRBV29-1 and TRBJ2-6; TRBD2 aligns across 7 bases. The CDR3 loop spans 14 amino acids. CDR1 and CDR2 from the germline V gene are SQVTM and ANQGSEA. The V gene end was trimmed by 4 bases and the J gene end by 0 bases; junction bases not matched to a gene: 0.

The chain has TRBV27 and TRBJ2-1; 8 nucleotides agree with TRBD1. The V segment lost 3 bases and the J segment 4 bases; nucleotides outside the gene matches: 14. The V gene's germline CDR1 is MNHEY and CDR2 SMNVEV (reference sequence). The CDR3 has 18 residues. The DNA of the CDR3 is TGTGCCAGCAGTTTCAAAGCAGGGGGCACTACTAAGTACAATGAGCAGTTCTTC. This encodes CASSFKAGGTTKYNEQFF.

The sample holds a few counts of this clonotype. The chain combines TRBV19 with TRBJ2-1; 7 bases are shared with TRBD2. Trimming at V came to 2 bases and at J to 5 bases, leaving 12 bases not matched to a gene. The V gene's germline CDR1 is LNHDA and CDR2 SQIVND (reference sequence). This CDR3 comprises 17 residues. For the CDR3, the DNA is TGTGCCAGTAGTATAACCAACCGACTAGCAGAGAACAATGAGCAGTTCTTC. This sequence encodes CASSITNRLAENNEQFF.

The J gene is TRBJ1-5, the V gene TRBV24-1; no definite D call. The CDR3 spans 12 residues. V dropped 5 bases and J dropped 4 bases, with 5 bases sitting between them. CDR1 is KGHDR and CDR2 is SFDVKD in the germline V gene. CDR3: CATSVPNQPQHF. In DNA form, the CDR3 reads TGTGCCACCAGTGTACCGAATCAGCCCCAGCATTTT.

This sequence joins TRBV11-1 and TRBJ2-6; 7 nucleotides align to TRBD2. There are 18 residues in the CDR3. With V trimmed by 0 bases and J by 0 bases, 5 bases remained unmatched. Germline V gene data show CDR1 as SGHAT and CDR2 as FQDESV (reference sequence). For the CDR3, the DNA is TGTGCCAGCAGCTTAGCGGGAGGGCCGAGCTCTGGGGCCAACGTCCTGACTTTC. It is translated as CASSLAGGPSSGANVLTF.

The CDR3: CASSLDGNEQYV. CDR3 in DNA: TGTGCCAGCAGCTTGGATGGAAACGAGCAGTACGTC. This chain uses TRBV5-4 with TRBJ2-7; unclear D gene. This CDR3 comprises 12 residues. Trimming left V 0 bases short and J 5 bases short, with 6 bases between. Looked up from germline, CDR1 is SGHNT and CDR2 is YYREEE (reference sequence).

This clonotype was counted between two and nine times. The rearrangement links TRBV11-1 to TRBJ2-7, with unresolved D. The CDR3 is 15 amino acids. CDR1 and CDR2 (germline): SGHAT, FQDESV (reference sequence). V was clipped by 1 base and J by 2 bases, with 12 bases between them. The CDR3 loop is CASSLVSGLAYEQYF. The DNA for the CDR3 is TGTGCCAGCAGCTTAGTTTCGGGTCTAGCCTACGAGCAGTACTTC.

This rearrangement joins TRBV7-1 to TRBJ2-1, with 13 positions matching TRBD2. TRBV7-1 is flagged as an ORF with uncertain function. The J segment lost 9 bases and the V segment lost 3 bases, leaving 5 bases of the junction unmatched. The CDR3 consists of 15 residues. CDR3 protein: CASSSGLAGFGEQFF. CDR3 nucleotide sequence: TGTGCCAGCAGCTCGGGACTAGCGGGATTTGGTGAGCAGTTCTTC.

This CDR3 is CASIPLSRNEQYF. In DNA, the CDR3 is TGTGCCAGCATCCCACTTTCGCGGAACGAGCAGTACTTC. V is TRBV28 and J is TRBJ2-7; D is unclear. The CDR3 totals 13 residues. Trimming cost V 7 bases and J 5 bases, with 15 bases left between them. CDR1 and CDR2 from the germline V gene are MDHEN and SYDVKM. Variable domain in full (rest from reference TRBV28 and TRBJ2-7): DVKVTQSSRYLVKRTGEKVFLECVQDMDHENMFWYRQDPGLGLRLIYFSYDVKMKEKGDIPEGYSVSREKKERFSLILESASTNQTSMYLCASIPLSRNEQYFGPGTRLTVT.

The V call is TRBV7-6, the J call TRBJ2-1; D remains ambiguous. Per germline, CDR1 SGHVS and CDR2 FNYEAQ. The CDR3 is 16 residues long. The V end was cut by 5 bases, the J end by 5 bases, with 19 bases between. The CDR3 reads CASSATRSGLDNEQFF. CDR3 DNA: TGTGCCAGCAGCGCCACCCGCTCTGGTCTAGACAATGAGCAGTTCTTC. The full variable domain, rest sourced from reference TRBV7-6 and TRBJ2-1, is GAGVSQSPRYKVTKRGQDVALRCDPISGHVSLYWYRQALGQGPEFLTYFNYEAQQDKSGLPNDRFSAERPEGSISTLTIQRTEQRDSAMYRCASSATRSGLDNEQFFGPGTRLTVL.

The J gene is TRBJ2-7, the V gene TRBV27, with 8 bases that match TRBD1. The ends lost 5 bases at V and 2 bases at J; junction bases unmatched: 5. The CDR3 has 14 residues. Germline V lookup: CDR1 MNHEY, CDR2 SMNVEV (reference sequence). Here the CDR3 DNA reads TGTGCCAGCAGTGAGACAGGGGCCGCCTACGAGCAGTACGTC. This encodes CASSETGAAYEQYV.

This clonotype was seen only a few times. The chain employs TRBV10-1 and TRBJ2-1; D is ambiguous. The CDR3 is 14 residues long. Germline values: CDR1 WNHNN, CDR2 SYGVQD (reference sequence). V lost 1 base and J 11 bases, leaving 15 bases between the germline ends. The CDR3 sequence: CASSEFSGVWKQFF. In nucleotides, the CDR3 is TGCGCCAGCAGTGAGTTTTCCGGAGTTTGGAAGCAGTTCTTC.

CDR3 sequence (DNA): TGTGCCAGCAGCCACCGGAGAGGGTGGAACACTGAAGCTTTCTTT. This translates into CASSHRRGWNTEAFF. The chain is built from TRBV11-1 and TRBJ1-1; D uncertain. Trimming pared 5 bases from V and 1 base from J, leaving 14 bases between. The CDR3 is made up of 15 amino acids. CDR1 and CDR2 (germline): SGHAT, FQDESV (reference sequence).